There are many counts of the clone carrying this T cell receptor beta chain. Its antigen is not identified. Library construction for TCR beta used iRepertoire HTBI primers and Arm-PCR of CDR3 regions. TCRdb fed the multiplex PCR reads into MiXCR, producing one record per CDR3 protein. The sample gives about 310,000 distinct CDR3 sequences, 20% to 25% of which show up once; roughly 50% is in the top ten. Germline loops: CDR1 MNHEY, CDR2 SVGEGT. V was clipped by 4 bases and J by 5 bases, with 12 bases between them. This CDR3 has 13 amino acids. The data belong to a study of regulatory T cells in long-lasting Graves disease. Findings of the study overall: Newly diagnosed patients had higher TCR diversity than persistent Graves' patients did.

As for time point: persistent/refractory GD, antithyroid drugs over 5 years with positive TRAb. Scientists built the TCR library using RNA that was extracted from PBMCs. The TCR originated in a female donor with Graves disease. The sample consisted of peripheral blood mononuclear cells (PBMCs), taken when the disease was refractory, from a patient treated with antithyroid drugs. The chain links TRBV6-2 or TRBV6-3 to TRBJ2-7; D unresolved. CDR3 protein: CASSFTLRNEQYF. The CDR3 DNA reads TGTGCCAGCAGTTTCACCCTGAGAAACGAGCAGTACTTC.